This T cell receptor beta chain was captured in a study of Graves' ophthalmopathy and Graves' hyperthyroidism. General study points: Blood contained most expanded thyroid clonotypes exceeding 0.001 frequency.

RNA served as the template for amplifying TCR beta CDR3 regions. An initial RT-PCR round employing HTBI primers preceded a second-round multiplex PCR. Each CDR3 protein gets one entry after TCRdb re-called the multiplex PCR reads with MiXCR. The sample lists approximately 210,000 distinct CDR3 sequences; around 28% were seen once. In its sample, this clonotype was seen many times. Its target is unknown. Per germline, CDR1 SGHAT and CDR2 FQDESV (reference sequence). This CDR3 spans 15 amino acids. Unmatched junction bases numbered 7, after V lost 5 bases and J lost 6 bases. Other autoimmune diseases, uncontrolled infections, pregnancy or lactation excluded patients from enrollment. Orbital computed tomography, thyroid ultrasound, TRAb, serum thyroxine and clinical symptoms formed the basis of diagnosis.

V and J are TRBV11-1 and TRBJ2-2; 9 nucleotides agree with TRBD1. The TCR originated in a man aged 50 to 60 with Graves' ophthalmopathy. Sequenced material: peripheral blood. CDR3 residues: CASSQHGTGSGELFF. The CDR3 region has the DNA TGTGCCAGCAGCCAGCACGGGACAGGGTCCGGGGAGCTGTTTTTT.